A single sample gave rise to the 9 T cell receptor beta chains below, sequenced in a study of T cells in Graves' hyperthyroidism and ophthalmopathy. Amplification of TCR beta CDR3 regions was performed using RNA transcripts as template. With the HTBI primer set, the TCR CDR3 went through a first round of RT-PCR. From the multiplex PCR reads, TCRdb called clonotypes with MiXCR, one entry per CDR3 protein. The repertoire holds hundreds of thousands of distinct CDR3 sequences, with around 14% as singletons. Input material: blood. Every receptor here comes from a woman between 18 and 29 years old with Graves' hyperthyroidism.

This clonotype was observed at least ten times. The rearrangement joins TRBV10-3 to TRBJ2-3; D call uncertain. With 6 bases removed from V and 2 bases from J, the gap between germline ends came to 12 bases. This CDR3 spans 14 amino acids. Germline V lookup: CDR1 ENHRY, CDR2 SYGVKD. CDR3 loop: CAISETRNTDTQYF. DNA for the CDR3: TGTGCCATCAGCGAAACACGGAACACAGATACGCAGTATTTT.

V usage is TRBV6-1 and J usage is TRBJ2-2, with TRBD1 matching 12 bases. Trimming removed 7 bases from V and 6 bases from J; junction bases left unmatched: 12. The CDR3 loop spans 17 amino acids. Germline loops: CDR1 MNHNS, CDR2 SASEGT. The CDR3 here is CASMRGTGGLIAGELFF. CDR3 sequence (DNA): TGTGCCAGCATGAGGGGGACAGGGGGCTTAATAGCCGGGGAGCTGTTTTTT.

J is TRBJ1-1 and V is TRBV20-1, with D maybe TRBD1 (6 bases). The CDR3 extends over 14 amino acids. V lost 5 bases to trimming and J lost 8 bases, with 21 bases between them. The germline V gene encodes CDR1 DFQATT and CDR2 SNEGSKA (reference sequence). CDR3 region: CSAVQTGPIPEAFF. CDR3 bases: TGCAGTGCTGTTCAAACAGGGCCTATACCGGAAGCTTTCTTT.

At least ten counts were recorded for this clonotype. The CDR3 sequence is CASSPTRGAETQYF. The CDR3 DNA sequence: TGTGCCAGCTCACCAACCCGGGGGGCGGAGACCCAGTACTTC. The chain joins TRBV18 to TRBJ2-5; D possibly corresponds to TRBD2 (7 bases). V lost 2 bases, J lost 5 bases, and 12 bases lay in between. Per the germline V gene, CDR1 is KGHSH and CDR2 is LQKENI. The CDR3 is made up of 14 amino acids.

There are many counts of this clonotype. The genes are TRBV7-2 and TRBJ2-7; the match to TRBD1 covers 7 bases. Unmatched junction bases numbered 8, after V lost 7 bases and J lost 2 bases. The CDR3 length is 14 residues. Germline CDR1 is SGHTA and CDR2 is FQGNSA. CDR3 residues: CASTPRTGPYEQYF. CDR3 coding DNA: TGTGCCAGCACACCCCGGACAGGACCCTACGAGCAGTACTTC.

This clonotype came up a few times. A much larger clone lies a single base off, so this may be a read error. CDR3 residues: CASSECNGDQPQHF. The CDR3 nucleotides read TGTGCCAGCAGTGAATGTAATGGTGATCAGCCCCAGCATTTT. This chain joins TRBV2 and TRBJ1-5; no definite D call. Germline V lookup: CDR1 SNHLY, CDR2 FYNNEI. V lost 2 bases to trimming and J lost 5 bases, with 10 bases between them. This CDR3 spans 14 amino acids.

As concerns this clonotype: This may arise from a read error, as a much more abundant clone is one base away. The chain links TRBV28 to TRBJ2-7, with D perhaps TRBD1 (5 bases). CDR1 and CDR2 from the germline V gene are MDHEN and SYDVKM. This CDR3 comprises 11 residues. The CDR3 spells CAGRDSGEQYF. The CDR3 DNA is TGTGCCGGCAGGGATTCGGGTGAGCAGTACTTC.

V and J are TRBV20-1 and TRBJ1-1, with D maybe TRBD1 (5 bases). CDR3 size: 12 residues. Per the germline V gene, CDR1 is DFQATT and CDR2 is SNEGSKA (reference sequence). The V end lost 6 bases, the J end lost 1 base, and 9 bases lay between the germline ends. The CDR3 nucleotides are TGCAGTGCCGGGAGGGGGAACACTGAAGCTTTCTTT. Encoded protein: CSAGRGNTEAFF.

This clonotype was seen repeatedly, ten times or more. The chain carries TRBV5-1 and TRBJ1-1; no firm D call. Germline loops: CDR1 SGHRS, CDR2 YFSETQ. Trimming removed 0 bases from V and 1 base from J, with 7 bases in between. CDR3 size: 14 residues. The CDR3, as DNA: TGCGCCAGCAGCTTGGAACGGACGAACACTGAAGCTTTCTTT. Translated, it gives CASSLERTNTEAFF. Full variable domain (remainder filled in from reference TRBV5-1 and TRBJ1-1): KAGVTQTPRYLIKTRGQQVTLSCSPISGHRSVSWYQQTPGQGLQFLFEYFSETQRNKGNFPGRFSGRQFSNSRSEMNVSTLELGDSALYLCASSLERTNTEAFFGQGTRLTVV.